Sequencing of this T cell receptor (beta chain) was carried out in a study of blood T cell repertoires in COVID-19 (dated by TCRdb to 2020 to 2021). In terms of the full investigation: The collaborator samples originated in the United States, Italy and Spain and spanned the acute and convalescent phases of COVID-19. The material from the prospective study consisted of cDNA or gDNA derived from T cells, B-cell-depleted T cells, or PBMCs. Subjects who had been exposed to COVID-19, were actively infected with it, or had recovered from it provided the deeply sampled blood TCRbeta repertoires that made up the dataset. The repertoires were released in a freely available public database intended as a resource for research on the immune response to SARS-CoV-2. Samples came from the ongoing ImmuneRACE study (first 160 participants) plus 1,254 subjects from 6 global collaborators. Nearly every sample came with metadata listing a de-identified subject ID, COVID-19 status, age in years and sex. HLA class I and class II types, where available, came from metadata supplied by the sample provider rather than from assay-based typing.

Each collaborating institution followed its own protocols to collect whole blood in K2EDTA tubes. For TCRbeta analysis, collaborators shipped samples as frozen whole blood, isolated PBMCs, or DNA extracted from either of those sample types. In regard to this clone: Its recognized antigen is unknown. It has no much larger one-base neighbor in the sample; base qualities were not kept.

Results and caveats for the whole study, not just this receptor: How much clinical and demographic metadata was included differed by source and by participant, and the metadata was provided uncurated.

Its CDR3 holds 15 amino acids, cysteine through phenylalanine. The CDR3 DNA has 45 bases and is translated from base 1. The junction carries 14 bases between V and J, which are trimmed by 6 bases and 5 bases respectively. The germline V gene (reference sequence) supplies CDR1 LGHDT and CDR2 YNNKEL. TCRbeta CDR3 regions were amplified from genomic DNA by means of the immunoSEQ Assay, a bias-controlled multiplex PCR. Concerning the study's data processing: The number of nucleated cells in each sample was estimated from the amplification of reference gene primers within the assay. Sequence reads were collapsed and filtered to measure the absolute abundance of every unique TCRbeta CDR3 rearrangement. Productive Simpson clonality was computed per sample as the square root of Simpson's diversity index over productive rearrangements. Here the immuneACCESS table is served through TCRdb, limited to in-frame sequences with V and J called. Missing clones are a known gap in these copies; in checked studies unresolved V genes cover under half, and the rest lacks a known reason. Clone size and the V and J calls come from that table; the DNA yielded D and trimming. The sample table contains just over 300,000 clones; only one count was recorded for around 90% of them. Clones ranked in the top ten supply roughly 2% of the sample.

The rearranged chain carries TRBV3-1 (or the pseudogene TRBV3-2) and TRBJ1-6; the D region possibly corresponds to TRBD1 (5 bases align). Sequenced: peripheral blood. The receptor comes from a man aged 18 to 29 with active or convalescent COVID-19. CDR3 reads: CASSPPDSDNSPLHF. The DNA is TGTGCCAGCAGTCCGCCCGACAGTGATAATTCACCCCTCCACTTT.